The 2 T cell receptor beta chains listed next were all sequenced from one sample in a study of OX40 agonist ivuxolimab in advanced cancers. TCRdb keeps only in-frame clones here, not all; method: immunoSEQ multiplex PCR. Of 53,000 or so clones listed, just under 80% are singletons. The material was CD4+ or CD8+ T cells sorted from blood, obtained in a trial of the OX40 agonist ivuxolimab. These TCRs come from an adult with an advanced solid tumor such as melanoma, head and neck, liver or kidney cancer.

The rearrangement joins TRBV5-4 to TRBJ2-1, with D perhaps TRBD2 (5 bases). The CDR3 length is 13 residues. Germline V gives CDR1 SGHNT, CDR2 YYREEE (reference sequence). Trimming took 0 bases from V and 11 from J, leaving 12 bases between them. The CDR3 spells CASSLGGETKQFF. The CDR3 DNA is TGTGCCAGCAGCTTGGGTGGGGAGACCAAGCAGTTCTTC.

This chain joins TRBV19 and TRBJ1-2, with 7 bases aligning to TRBD1. Germline V CDR1 and CDR2: LNHDA, SQIVND (reference sequence). The CDR3 loop spans 17 amino acids. Trimming cost V 4 bases and J 6 bases; bases outside gene matches: 17. The CDR3 nucleotides are TGTGCCAGTAGTAGGCCGGATTGGGACAGCTATTGGGATGGCTACACCTTC. This gives the protein CASSRPDWDSYWDGYTF.